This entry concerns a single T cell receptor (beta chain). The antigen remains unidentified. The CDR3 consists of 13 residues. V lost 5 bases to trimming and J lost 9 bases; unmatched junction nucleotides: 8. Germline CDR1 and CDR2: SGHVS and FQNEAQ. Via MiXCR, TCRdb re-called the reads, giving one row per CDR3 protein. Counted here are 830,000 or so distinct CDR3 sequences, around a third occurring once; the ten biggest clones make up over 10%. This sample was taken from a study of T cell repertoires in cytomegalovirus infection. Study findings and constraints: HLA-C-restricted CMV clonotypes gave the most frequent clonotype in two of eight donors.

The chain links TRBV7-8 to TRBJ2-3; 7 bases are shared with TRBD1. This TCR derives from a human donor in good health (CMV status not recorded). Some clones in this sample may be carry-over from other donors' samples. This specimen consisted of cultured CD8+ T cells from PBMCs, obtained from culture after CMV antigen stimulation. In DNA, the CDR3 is TGTGCCAGCAGCGTGGGCGACAGGGACACGCAGTATTTT. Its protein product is CASSVGDRDTQYF. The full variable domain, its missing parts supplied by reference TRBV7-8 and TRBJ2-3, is GAGVSQSPRYKVAKRGQDVALRCDPISGHVSLFWYQQALGQGPEFLTYFQNEAQLDKSGLPSDRFFAERPEGSVSTLKIQRTQQEDSAVYLCASSVGDRDTQYFGPGTRLTVL.